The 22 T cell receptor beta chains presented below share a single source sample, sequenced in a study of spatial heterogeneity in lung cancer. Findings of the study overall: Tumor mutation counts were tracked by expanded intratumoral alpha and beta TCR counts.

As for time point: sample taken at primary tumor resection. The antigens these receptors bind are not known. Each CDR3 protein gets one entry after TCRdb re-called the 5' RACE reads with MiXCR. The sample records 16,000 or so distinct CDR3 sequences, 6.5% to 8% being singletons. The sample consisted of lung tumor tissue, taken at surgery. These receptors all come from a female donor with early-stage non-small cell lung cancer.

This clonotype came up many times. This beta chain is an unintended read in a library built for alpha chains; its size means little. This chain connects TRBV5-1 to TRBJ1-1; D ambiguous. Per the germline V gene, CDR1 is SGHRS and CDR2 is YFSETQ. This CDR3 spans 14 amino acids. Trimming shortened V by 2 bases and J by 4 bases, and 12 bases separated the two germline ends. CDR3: CASSFLPSSTEAFF. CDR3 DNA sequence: TGCGCCAGCAGCTTTCTCCCCTCGAGCACTGAAGCTTTCTTT.

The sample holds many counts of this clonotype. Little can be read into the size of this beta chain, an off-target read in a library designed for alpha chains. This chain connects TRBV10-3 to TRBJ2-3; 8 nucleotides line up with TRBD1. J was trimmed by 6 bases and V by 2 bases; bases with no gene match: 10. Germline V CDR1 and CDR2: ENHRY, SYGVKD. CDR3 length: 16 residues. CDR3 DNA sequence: TGTGCCATCAGTGAGAAACGGACAGGGTTCGGGGATACGCAGTATTTT. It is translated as CAISEKRTGFGDTQYF.

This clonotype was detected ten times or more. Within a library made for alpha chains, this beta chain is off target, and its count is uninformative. The CDR3 reads CASSVDIPNTEAFF. CDR3 nucleotide sequence: TGTGCCAGCAGTGTGGACATCCCGAACACTGAAGCTTTCTTT. The chain employs TRBV2 and TRBJ1-1; tentatively, D is TRBD1 (5 bases). V lost 4 bases, J lost 1 base, and 10 bases lay in between. The CDR3 has 14 amino acids. CDR1 and CDR2 (germline): SNHLY, FYNNEI.

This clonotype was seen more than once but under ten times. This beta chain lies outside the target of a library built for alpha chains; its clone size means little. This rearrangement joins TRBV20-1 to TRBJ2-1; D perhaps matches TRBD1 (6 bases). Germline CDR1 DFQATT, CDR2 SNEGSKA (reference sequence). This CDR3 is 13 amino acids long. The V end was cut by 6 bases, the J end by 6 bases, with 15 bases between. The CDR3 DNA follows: TGCAGTGCAAGTAGGGCAGGGGTCAATGAGCAGTTCTTC. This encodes CSASRAGVNEQFF.

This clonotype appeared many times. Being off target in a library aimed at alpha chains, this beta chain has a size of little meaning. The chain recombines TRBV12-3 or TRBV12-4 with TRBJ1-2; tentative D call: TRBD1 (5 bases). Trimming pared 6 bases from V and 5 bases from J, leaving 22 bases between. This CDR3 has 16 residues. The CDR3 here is CASSPTAGRVRYGYTF. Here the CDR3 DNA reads TGTGCCAGCAGCCCCACTGCAGGGCGAGTAAGATATGGCTACACCTTC.

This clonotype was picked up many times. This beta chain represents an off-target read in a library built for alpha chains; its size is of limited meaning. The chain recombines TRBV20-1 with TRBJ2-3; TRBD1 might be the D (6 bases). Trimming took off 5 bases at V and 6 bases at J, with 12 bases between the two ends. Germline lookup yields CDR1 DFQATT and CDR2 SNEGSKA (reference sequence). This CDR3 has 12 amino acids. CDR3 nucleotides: TGCAGTGCTGAAGGGGGATCTGATACGCAGTATTTT. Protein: CSAEGGSDTQYF.

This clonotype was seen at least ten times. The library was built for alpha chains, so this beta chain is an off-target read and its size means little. The CDR3 is CASSFDSQETQYF. For the CDR3, the DNA is TGTGCCAGCAGTTTTGACAGCCAAGAGACCCAGTACTTC. The V and J genes are TRBV5-6 and TRBJ2-5, with D possibly being TRBD1 (5 bases). Looked up from germline, CDR1 is SGHDT and CDR2 is YYEEEE. The CDR3 has 13 amino acids. V gave up 5 bases and J gave up 1 base, with 9 bases separating them.

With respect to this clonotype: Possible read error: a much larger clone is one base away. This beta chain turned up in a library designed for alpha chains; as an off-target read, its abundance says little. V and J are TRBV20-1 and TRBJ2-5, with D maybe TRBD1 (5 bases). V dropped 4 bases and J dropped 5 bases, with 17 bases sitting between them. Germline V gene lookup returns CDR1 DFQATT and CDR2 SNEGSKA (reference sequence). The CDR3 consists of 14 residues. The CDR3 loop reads CSANRRGAGETQYF. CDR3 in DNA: TGCAGTGCTAACAGAAGGGGCGCAGGGGAGACCCAGTACTTC.

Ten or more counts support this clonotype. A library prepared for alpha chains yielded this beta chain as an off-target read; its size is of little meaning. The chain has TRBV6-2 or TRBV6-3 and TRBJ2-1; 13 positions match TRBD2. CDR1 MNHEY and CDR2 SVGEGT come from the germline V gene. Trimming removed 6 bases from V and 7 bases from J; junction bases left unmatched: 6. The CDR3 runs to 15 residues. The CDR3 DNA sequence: TGTGCCAGCAGCCCATGGACTAGCGGGGGTAATGAGCAGTTCTTC. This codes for CASSPWTSGGNEQFF.

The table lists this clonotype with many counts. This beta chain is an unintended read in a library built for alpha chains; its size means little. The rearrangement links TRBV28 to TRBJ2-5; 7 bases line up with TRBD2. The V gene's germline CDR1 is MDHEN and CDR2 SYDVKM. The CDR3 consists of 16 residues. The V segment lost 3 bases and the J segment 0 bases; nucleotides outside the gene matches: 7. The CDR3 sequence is CASSLGGIGYQETQYF. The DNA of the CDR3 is TGTGCCAGCAGTTTGGGGGGGATAGGTTACCAAGAGACCCAGTACTTC.

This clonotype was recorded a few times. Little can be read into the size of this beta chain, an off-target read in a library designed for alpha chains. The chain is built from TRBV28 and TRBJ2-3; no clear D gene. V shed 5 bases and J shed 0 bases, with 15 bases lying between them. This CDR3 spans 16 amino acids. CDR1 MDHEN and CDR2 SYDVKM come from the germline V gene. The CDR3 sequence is CASSLGSAASTDTQYF. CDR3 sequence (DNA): TGTGCCAGCAGTCTGGGATCGGCGGCTAGCACAGATACGCAGTATTTT. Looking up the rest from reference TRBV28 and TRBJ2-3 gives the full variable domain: DVKVTQSSRYLVKRTGEKVFLECVQDMDHENMFWYRQDPGLGLRLIYFSYDVKMKEKGDIPEGYSVSREKKERFSLILESASTNQTSMYLCASSLGSAASTDTQYFGPGTRLTVL.

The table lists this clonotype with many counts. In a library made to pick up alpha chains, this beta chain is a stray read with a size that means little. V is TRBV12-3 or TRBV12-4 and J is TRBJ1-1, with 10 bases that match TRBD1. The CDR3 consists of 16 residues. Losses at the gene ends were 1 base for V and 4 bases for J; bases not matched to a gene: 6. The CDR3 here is CASSLGQGAGSTEAFF. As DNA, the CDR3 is TGTGCCAGCAGTTTAGGACAGGGGGCGGGAAGCACTGAAGCTTTCTTT.

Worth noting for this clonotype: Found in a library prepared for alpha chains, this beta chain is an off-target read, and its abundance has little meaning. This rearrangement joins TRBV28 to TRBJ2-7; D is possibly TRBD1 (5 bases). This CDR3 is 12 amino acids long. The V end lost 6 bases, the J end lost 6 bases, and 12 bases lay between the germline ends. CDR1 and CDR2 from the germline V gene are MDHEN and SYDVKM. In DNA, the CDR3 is TGTGCCAGCAGCAGTCCAGGGTCCGAGCAGTACTTC. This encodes CASSSPGSEQYF. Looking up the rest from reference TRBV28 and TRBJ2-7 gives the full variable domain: DVKVTQSSRYLVKRTGEKVFLECVQDMDHENMFWYRQDPGLGLRLIYFSYDVKMKEKGDIPEGYSVSREKKERFSLILESASTNQTSMYLCASSSPGSEQYFGPGTRLTVT.

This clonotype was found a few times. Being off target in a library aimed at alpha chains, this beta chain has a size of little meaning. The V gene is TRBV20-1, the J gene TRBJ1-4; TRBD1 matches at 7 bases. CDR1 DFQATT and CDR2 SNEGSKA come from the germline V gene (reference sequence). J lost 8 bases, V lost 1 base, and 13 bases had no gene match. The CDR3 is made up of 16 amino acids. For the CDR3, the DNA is TGCAGTGCTAGAGGCGACAGCAGGGGGGAGGGGGAAAAACTGTTTTTT. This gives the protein CSARGDSRGEGEKLFF.

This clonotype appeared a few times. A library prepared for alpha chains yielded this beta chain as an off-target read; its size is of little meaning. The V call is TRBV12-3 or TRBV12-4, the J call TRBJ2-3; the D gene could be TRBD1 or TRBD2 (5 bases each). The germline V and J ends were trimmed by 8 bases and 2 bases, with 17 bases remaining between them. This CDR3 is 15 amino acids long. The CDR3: CASSVQGRHTDTQYF. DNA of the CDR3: TGTGCCAGCTCGGTGCAGGGACGCCACACAGATACGCAGTATTTT.

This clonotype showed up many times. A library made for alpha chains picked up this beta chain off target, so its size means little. CDR3 region: CASSLYGDTQYF. The CDR3, as DNA: TGTGCCAGCAGCTTATATGGGGATACGCAGTATTTT. The chain has TRBV11-2 and TRBJ2-3; the D is unclear. Trimming removed 2 bases from V and 6 bases from J, with 6 bases in between. CDR1 and CDR2 (germline): SGHAT, FQNNGV. There are 12 residues in the CDR3.

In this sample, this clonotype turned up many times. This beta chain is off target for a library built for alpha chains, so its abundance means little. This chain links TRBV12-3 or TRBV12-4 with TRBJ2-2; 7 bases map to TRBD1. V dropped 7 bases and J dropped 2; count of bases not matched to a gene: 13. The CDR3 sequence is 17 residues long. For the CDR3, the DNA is TGTGCCAGCATTCAACTGGGACAGAAAGTAAACACCGGGGAGCTGTTTTTT. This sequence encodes CASIQLGQKVNTGELFF.

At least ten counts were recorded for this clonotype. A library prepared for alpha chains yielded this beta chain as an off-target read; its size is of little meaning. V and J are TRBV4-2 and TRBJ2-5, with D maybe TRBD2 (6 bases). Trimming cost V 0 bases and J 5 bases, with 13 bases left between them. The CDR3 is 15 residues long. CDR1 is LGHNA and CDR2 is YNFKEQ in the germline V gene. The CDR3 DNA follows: TGTGCCAGCAGCCAAGAGTTCGGGGGTTTGGAGACCCAGTACTTC. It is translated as CASSQEFGGLETQYF.

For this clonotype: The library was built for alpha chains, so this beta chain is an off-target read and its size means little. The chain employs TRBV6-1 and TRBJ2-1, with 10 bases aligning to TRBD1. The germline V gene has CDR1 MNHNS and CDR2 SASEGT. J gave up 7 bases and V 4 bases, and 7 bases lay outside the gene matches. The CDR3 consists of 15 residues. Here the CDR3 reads CASSALPGQGNEQFF. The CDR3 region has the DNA TGTGCCAGCAGTGCCCTCCCGGGACAGGGGAATGAGCAGTTCTTC.

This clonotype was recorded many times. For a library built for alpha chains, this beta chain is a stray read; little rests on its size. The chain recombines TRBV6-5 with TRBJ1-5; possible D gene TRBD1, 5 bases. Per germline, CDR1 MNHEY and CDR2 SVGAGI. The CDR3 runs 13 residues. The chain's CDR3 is CVTRGGSNQPQHF. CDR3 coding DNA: TGTGTGACAAGGGGAGGTAGCAATCAGCCCCAGCATTTT.

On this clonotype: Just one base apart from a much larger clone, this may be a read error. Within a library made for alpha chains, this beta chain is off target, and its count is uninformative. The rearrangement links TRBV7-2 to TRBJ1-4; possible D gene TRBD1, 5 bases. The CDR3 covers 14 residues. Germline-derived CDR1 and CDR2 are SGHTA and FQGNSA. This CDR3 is CSSSPGGGDEKLFF. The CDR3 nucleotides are TGTTCCAGCAGCCCAGGAGGAGGGGATGAAAAACTGTTTTTT. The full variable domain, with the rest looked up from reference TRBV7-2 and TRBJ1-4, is GAGVSQSPSNKVTEKGKDVELRCDPISGHTALYWYRQSLGQGLEFLIYFQGNSAPDKSGLPSDRFSAERTGGSVSTLTIQRTQQEDSAVYLCSSSPGGGDEKLFFGSGTQLSVL.

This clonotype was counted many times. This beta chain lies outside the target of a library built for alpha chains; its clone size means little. As DNA, the CDR3 is TGTGCCAGTAGTATAAGCGGGGGCACCGGGGAGCTGTTTTTT. Amino acids: CASSISGGTGELFF. V gene TRBV19 combines with J gene TRBJ2-2, with TRBD2 identical over 8 bases. Per germline, CDR1 LNHDA and CDR2 SQIVND (reference sequence). Trimming cost V 2 bases and J 4 bases; bases outside gene matches: 0. The CDR3 sequence is 14 residues long.